These 20 T cell receptor beta chains share one sample of origin, sequenced in a study of T cell repertoires in cytomegalovirus infection. Each CDR3 protein gets one entry after TCRdb re-called the reads with MiXCR. Among about 150,000 distinct CDR3 sequences, around 22% were seen once, and the ten largest hold 9.5% to 13%. The sequencing input was PBMCs. These receptors were collected from a human donor in good health (CMV status not recorded). Some clones in this sample may be carry-over from other donors' samples.

This clonotype showed up many times. V is TRBV7-9 and J is TRBJ1-1; D uncertain. The V gene's germline CDR1 is SEHNR and CDR2 FQNEAQ (reference sequence). V was cut by 7 bases and J by 6 bases, with 18 bases left in between. The CDR3 is 14 amino acids. CDR3 bases: TGTGCCAGCACCCAGTCGGGATTTCGGGCTGAAGCTTTCTTT. Its translation: CASTQSGFRAEAFF.

This chain links TRBV28 with TRBJ2-5; 8 positions agree with TRBD1. Germline assignment: CDR1 MDHEN and CDR2 SYDVKM. J was trimmed by 5 bases and V by 5 bases; bases with no gene match: 10. The CDR3 extends over 15 amino acids. The CDR3 loop is CASSPFGQGWETQYF. CDR3 in DNA: TGTGCCAGCAGTCCCTTCGGACAGGGTTGGGAGACCCAGTACTTC.

This clonotype appeared a few times. V gene TRBV11-2 combines with J gene TRBJ2-2; D possibly corresponds to TRBD1 (5 bases). CDR1 is SGHAT and CDR2 is FQNNGV in the germline V gene. Deletions cut 7 bases from V and 0 bases from J, with 9 bases between. The CDR3 covers 14 residues. CDR3 DNA: TGTGCCAGCAACCCAGGGACGAACACCGGGGAGCTGTTTTTT. Its translation is CASNPGTNTGELFF.

This sequence joins TRBV7-9 and TRBJ2-7; D is unresolved. This CDR3 is 14 amino acids long. V was clipped by 7 bases and J by 2 bases, with 15 bases between them. CDR1 is SEHNR and CDR2 is FQNEAQ in the germline V gene (reference sequence). The CDR3 nucleotides are TGTGCCAGCACCAAAGGGCAGGAGACCTACGAGCAGTACTTC. Its translation is CASTKGQETYEQYF.

The chain employs TRBV28 and TRBJ2-4, with TRBD1 matching 9 bases. From germline, CDR1 is MDHEN and CDR2 SYDVKM. The CDR3 is 17 residues long. Trimming cost V 7 bases and J 0 bases; bases outside gene matches: 10. CDR3 region: CASNSPGQGLAKNIQYF. The CDR3 coding sequence is TGTGCCAGCAACTCACCGGGACAGGGTTTAGCCAAAAACATTCAGTACTTC.

This clonotype turned up a few times. The chain recombines TRBV29-1 with TRBJ2-5, with TRBD2 as a possible D gene (5 bases). Between the trimmed V and J ends, which lost 6 bases and 3 bases, there was a span of 14 bases. This CDR3 is built from 13 residues. The germline gives CDR1 SQVTM, CDR2 ANQGSEA. The CDR3 sequence is CSVVDWPKETQYF. DNA of the CDR3: TGCAGCGTGGTGGACTGGCCTAAAGAGACCCAGTACTTC. Combining the CDR3 with reference TRBV29-1 and TRBJ2-5 gives the whole variable domain SAVISQKPSRDICQRGTSLTIQCQVDSQVTMMFWYRQQPGQSLTLIATANQGSEATYESGFVIDKFPISRPNLTFSTLTVSNMSPEDSSIYLCSVVDWPKETQYFGPGTRLLVL.

A few counts support this clonotype. The chain links TRBV12-3 or TRBV12-4 to TRBJ1-1; D not certain. V was trimmed by 1 base and J by 7 bases, leaving 16 bases between them. The CDR3 has 15 amino acids. The CDR3 reads CASSLVEYTRVEAFF. The CDR3 nucleotides read TGTGCCAGCAGTTTAGTAGAGTATACGAGGGTTGAAGCTTTCTTT.

This clonotype is a singleton in its sample. A much larger clone differs by one base, so this may be a read error. No conserved phenylalanine or tryptophan ends this CDR3, so it is likely a read error. V gene TRBV7-9 combines with J gene TRBJ1-2; D is unresolved. This CDR3 is built from 12 residues. CDR1 and CDR2 from the germline V gene are SEHNR and FQNEAQ (reference sequence). Trimming took off 2 bases at V and 8 bases at J, with 9 bases between the two ends. The CDR3: CASSLQDLGYTL. In DNA, the CDR3 is TGTGCCAGCAGCTTACAGGACCTAGGCTACACCTTA.

This clonotype came up a few times. The chain couples TRBV14 to TRBJ1-2, with TRBD1 matching 8 bases. The CDR3 is made up of 17 amino acids. J lost 0 bases, V lost 1 base, and 7 bases had no gene match. CDR1 SGHDN and CDR2 FVKESK come from the germline V gene. CDR3 sequence reads: CASSQGVQGAANYGYTF. CDR3 nucleotides: TGTGCCAGCAGCCAAGGGGTGCAGGGGGCAGCTAACTATGGCTACACCTTC.

This sequence joins TRBV5-6 and TRBJ1-2; TRBD1 might be the D (5 bases). Trimming shortened V by 2 bases and J by 7 bases, and 6 bases separated the two germline ends. The CDR3 runs to 11 residues. The germline V gene encodes CDR1 SGHDT and CDR2 YYEEEE. DNA of the CDR3: TGTGCCAGCAGCTTAAGGGGTGGCTACACCTTC. Amino acids: CASSLRGGYTF.

At least ten counts were recorded for this clonotype. The chain is built from TRBV12-3 or TRBV12-4 and TRBJ2-2; D is unclear. CDR3 length equals 13 residues. V was cut by 4 bases and J by 1 base, with 4 bases left in between. The CDR3 loop reads CASSYLNTGELFF. CDR3 nucleotide sequence: TGTGCCAGCAGTTATCTGAACACCGGGGAGCTGTTTTTT.

This clonotype was picked up many times. The V call is TRBV7-2, the J call TRBJ2-5; D is unclear. The length of the CDR3 is 12 residues. In germline, CDR1 is SGHTA, CDR2 FQGNSA. V was shortened by 5 bases and J by 3 bases, with 7 bases between the two germline ends. In DNA, the CDR3 is TGTGCCAGCAGCAAAACGAAAGAGACCCAGTACTTC. It codes for CASSKTKETQYF.

The CDR3 protein is CASKGGVNTEAFF. The DNA for the CDR3 is TGTGCCAGCAAAGGTGGCGTGAACACTGAAGCTTTCTTT. This sequence joins TRBV7-9 and TRBJ1-1, with D hard to call. Trimming removed 7 bases at V and 0 bases at J, with 9 bases between. CDR3 length equals 13 residues. CDR1 is SEHNR and CDR2 is FQNEAQ in the germline V gene (reference sequence).

The chain combines TRBV13 with TRBJ1-2, with D tentatively TRBD1 (6 bases). In germline, CDR1 is PRHDT, CDR2 FYEKMQ (reference sequence). The CDR3 is made up of 15 amino acids. V lost 6 bases and J 8 bases, leaving 22 bases between the germline ends. The CDR3 sequence is CASSSPGHRTGGYTF. CDR3 in DNA: TGTGCCAGCAGTTCTCCGGGACACCGAACAGGAGGCTACACCTTC.

This clonotype was seen a few times. The chain links TRBV28 to TRBJ2-3; 8 bases line up with TRBD1. CDR3 length: 14 residues. Germline V CDR1 and CDR2: MDHEN, SYDVKM. V was clipped by 9 bases and J by 2 bases; unmatched bases: 7. The CDR3 DNA follows: TGTGCCAGTCTTCGGACAGGGATCACAGATACGCAGTATTTT. Translating it yields CASLRTGITDTQYF.

This clonotype showed up many times. The chain couples TRBV7-2 to TRBJ2-3, with 9 bases fitting TRBD2. Germline lookup yields CDR1 SGHTA and CDR2 FQGNSA. V gave up 1 base and J gave up 6 bases; unmatched junction bases: 2. The CDR3 has 14 amino acids. The CDR3 nucleotides read TGTGCCAGCAGCTTAGTTGCGGGAGGGGATACGCAGTATTTT. Translation gives CASSLVAGGDTQYF. Drawing the rest from reference TRBV7-2 and TRBJ2-3, the complete variable domain is GAGVSQSPSNKVTEKGKDVELRCDPISGHTALYWYRQSLGQGLEFLIYFQGNSAPDKSGLPSDRFSAERTGGSVSTLTIQRTQQEDSAVYLCASSLVAGGDTQYFGPGTRLTVL.

This clonotype was counted between two and nine times. The V call is TRBV7-2, the J call TRBJ2-7, with 8 bases fitting TRBD2. The CDR3 covers 15 residues. Germline V CDR1 and CDR2: SGHTA, FQGNSA. V shed 6 bases, J shed 0 bases, and the junction held 7 bases outside the gene matches. In DNA form, the CDR3 reads TGTGCCAGCAGTCGCGGGGGGCCGAGCTCCTACGAGCAGTACTTC. Protein: CASSRGGPSSYEQYF.

This clonotype was observed at least ten times. V and J are TRBV7-2 and TRBJ2-1; TRBD2 is a possible D gene (5 bases). The germline V and J ends were trimmed by 0 bases and 8 bases, with 11 bases remaining between them. The CDR3 is made up of 14 amino acids. Germline V gene sequence: CDR1 SGHTA, CDR2 FQGNSA. The CDR3 sequence: CASSLATNRHEQFF. CDR3 nucleotide sequence: TGTGCCAGCAGCTTAGCGACTAACCGACATGAGCAGTTCTTC.

The rearrangement uses TRBV18 and TRBJ1-2; maybe TRBD1 (6 bases). Per the germline V gene, CDR1 is KGHSH and CDR2 is LQKENI. The CDR3 runs 14 residues. Trimming took 6 bases from V and 7 from J, leaving 18 bases between them. The CDR3 protein is CASSLLSTGGGYTF. The DNA of the CDR3 is TGTGCCAGCTCTCTACTGTCGACAGGCGGTGGCTACACCTTC.

In its sample, this clonotype was seen a few times. This rearrangement joins TRBV20-1 to TRBJ1-6, with unresolved D. The V end lost 4 bases, the J end lost 0 bases, and 10 bases lay between the germline ends. Germline CDR1 DFQATT, CDR2 SNEGSKA (reference sequence). There are 15 residues in the CDR3. CDR3 amino acids: CSAIIDNSYNSPLHF. In DNA form, the CDR3 reads TGCAGTGCTATAATCGACAACTCCTATAATTCACCCCTCCACTTT.